This TCR beta chain was sequenced in a study of tumor-infiltrating lymphocytes in primary liver carcinoma. Overall study: Yields of productive TCRbeta reads ranged from roughly 3.5 to 7.5 million per sample and were similar across tissue types. Findings and caveats of the study: Lesser overlap characterized tumor-adjacent and tumor-blood pairs relative to tumor region pairs. It was observed that only about 8-24% of the top clones appeared in every one of the five tumor regions.

The study co-extracted DNA and RNA from roughly 20-30 mg of unsorted bulk tissue. Those sampled were patients whose primary liver carcinoma was treated by surgical resection. From around 500 ng total RNA, TCR beta cDNA was generated with a primer in the constant region. Modified slightly, ARM-PCR produced TCR beta libraries over three nested multiplex PCR rounds. Forward primers for TRBV1-TRBV30 and a C-beta reverse primer served the first two PCR rounds, at 10 cycles each. In TCRdb, the multiplex PCR reads were re-called with MiXCR into one record per CDR3 protein. This table has more than 20,000 distinct CDR3 sequences, 65% to 85% appearing once. Germline V lookup: CDR1 SGHDN, CDR2 FVKESK. CDR3 size: 13 residues. As to this clonotype: Its specificity is unknown. A read error may produce the germline difference seen at one junction end.

The chain is built from TRBV14 and TRBJ2-1, with D unclear. Sequencing used liver tumor tissue from sampling region 1. Subset indicated: tumor region T1, superior pole. The sequence was obtained from a man aged 35 to 55 with primary liver carcinoma and hepatitis B virus infection. DNA of the CDR3: TGTGCCAGCAACCAAGGGCCATTCATTGAGCAATTCTTC. Protein sequence: CASNQGPFIEQFF.